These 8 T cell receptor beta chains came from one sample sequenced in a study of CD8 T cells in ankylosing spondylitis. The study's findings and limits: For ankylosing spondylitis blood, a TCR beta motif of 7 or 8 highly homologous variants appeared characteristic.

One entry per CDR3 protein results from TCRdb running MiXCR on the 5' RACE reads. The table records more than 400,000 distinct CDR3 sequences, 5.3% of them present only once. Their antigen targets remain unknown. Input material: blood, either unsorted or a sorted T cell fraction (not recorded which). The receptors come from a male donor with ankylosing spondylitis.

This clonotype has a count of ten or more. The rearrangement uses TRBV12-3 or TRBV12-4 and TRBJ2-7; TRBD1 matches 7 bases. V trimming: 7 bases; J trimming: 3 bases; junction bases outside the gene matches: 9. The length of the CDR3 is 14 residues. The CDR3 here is CASTIGTANYEQYF. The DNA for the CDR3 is TGTGCCAGCACCATCGGGACAGCTAACTACGAGCAGTACTTC.

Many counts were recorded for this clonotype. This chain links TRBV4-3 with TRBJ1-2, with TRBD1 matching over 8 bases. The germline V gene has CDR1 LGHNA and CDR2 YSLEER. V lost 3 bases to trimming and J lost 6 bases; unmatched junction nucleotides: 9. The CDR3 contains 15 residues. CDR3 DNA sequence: TGCGCCAGCAGCCAGACTTCGAGCAGGGGGCATGGCTACACCTTC. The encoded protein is CASSQTSSRGHGYTF.

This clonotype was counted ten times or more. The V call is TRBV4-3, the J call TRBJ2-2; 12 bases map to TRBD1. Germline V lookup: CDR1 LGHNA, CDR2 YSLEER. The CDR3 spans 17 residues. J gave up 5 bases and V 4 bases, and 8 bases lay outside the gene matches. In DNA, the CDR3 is TGCGCCAGCAGCCCAGGGACAGGGGGCCCGAGTACCGGGGAGCTGTTTTTT. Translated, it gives CASSPGTGGPSTGELFF.

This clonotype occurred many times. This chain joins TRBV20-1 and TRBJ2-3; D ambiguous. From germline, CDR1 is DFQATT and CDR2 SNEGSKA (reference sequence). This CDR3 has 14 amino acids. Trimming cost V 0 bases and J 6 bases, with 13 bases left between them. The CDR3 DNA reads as TGCAGTGCTAGAGATTATGCAGGCGGTGATACGCAGTATTTT. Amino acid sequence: CSARDYAGGDTQYF.

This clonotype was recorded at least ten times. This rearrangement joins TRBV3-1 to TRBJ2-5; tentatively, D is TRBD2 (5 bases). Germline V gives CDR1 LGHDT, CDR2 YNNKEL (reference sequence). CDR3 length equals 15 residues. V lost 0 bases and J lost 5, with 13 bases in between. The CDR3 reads CASSQDLPGGETQYF. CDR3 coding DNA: TGTGCCAGCAGCCAAGATCTTCCGGGCGGGGAGACCCAGTACTTC.

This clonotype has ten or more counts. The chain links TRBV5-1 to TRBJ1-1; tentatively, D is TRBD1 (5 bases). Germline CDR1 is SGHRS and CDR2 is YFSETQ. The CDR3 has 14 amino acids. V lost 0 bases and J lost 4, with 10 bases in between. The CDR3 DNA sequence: TGCGCCAGCAGCTTGGCACCAGGGACCACTGAAGCTTTCTTT. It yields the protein CASSLAPGTTEAFF.

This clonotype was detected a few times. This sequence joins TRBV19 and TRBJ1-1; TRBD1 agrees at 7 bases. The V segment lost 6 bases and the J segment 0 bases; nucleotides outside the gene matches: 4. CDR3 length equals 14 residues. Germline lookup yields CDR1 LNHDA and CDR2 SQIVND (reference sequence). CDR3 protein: CASSMGQLNTEAFF. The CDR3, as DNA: TGTGCCAGTAGCATGGGACAGCTGAACACTGAAGCTTTCTTT.

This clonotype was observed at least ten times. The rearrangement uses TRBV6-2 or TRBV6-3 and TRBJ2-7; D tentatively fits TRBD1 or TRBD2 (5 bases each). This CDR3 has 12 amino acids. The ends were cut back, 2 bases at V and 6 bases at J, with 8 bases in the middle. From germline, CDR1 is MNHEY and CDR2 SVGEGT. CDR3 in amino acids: CASSYRDGEQYF. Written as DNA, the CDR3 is TGTGCCAGCAGTTACAGGGACGGCGAGCAGTACTTC.